The TCR beta chain described here comes from a study of CXCR3-negative and CXCR3-positive naive CD8 T cells (dated by TCRdb to between 2018 and 2021). Notes on the research overall: In total, around 150 million TRB reads were obtained, or roughly 1.5 +/- 0.3 million reads per library. Naive subsets from 5 or 6 donors and memory cells from 3 donors were included in the TRBV-TRBJ cluster analysis. Diversity and physicochemical repertoire analyses covered about a dozen donors pooled from two independent experiments.

For every CD8+ T cell subset, 300,000 cells were flow-sorted straight into RLT lysis buffer, and each subset was sorted in triplicate. Standard density gradient centrifugation was used to isolate peripheral blood mononuclear cells from buffy coats. An RNeasy Mini Kit was used to extract total RNA from the sorted cells. Paper-wide results and their limitations: Because surface CD5, which is linked to self-reactivity in mice, was comparable between the naive subsets, TCR interaction strength was also inferred from TRB CDR3 physicochemical properties. Repertoire diversity was comparably high in both naive subsets but much lower in memory CD8+ T cells. Because CXCR3 expression was partially decreased after cryopreservation, freshly isolated PBMCs were used for most assays. Similar TRBV-TRBJ usage was shown by naive CXCR3-negative and CXCR3-positive cells from the same donor, whereas distinct patterns were shown by memory cells.

In regard to this clonotype: Its antigen remains undetermined.

The reads were generated on a NextSeq 550. The Human TCR Profiling Kit (MiLaboratory) was used to prepare UMI-labeled 5' RACE TRB cDNA libraries. cDNA synthesis used the entire amount of extracted RNA, and PCR amplification then used the entire amount of cDNA produced. Libraries were prepared in parallel with an identical number of PCR cycles. On the study's bioinformatics: About 54,000 +/- 9,700 unique UMI-labeled TRB cDNA molecules per library were extracted with MIGEC and MiXCR, with at least two reads per UMI required. On average, around 40,000 +/- 10,000 functional in-frame TRB CDR3 nucleotide clonotypes lacking stop codons were found per library. After downsampling to 5000 UMI-labeled TRB molecules per sample, diversity metrics, including normalized Shannon-Wiener and Chao1, were computed in VDJtools. For the central five CDR3 residues, VDJtools calculated physicochemical properties weighted by clonotype size, namely interaction energy, strength, volume and Kidera factor 4. Following reprocessing of the reads by TCRdb, the data hold one row per CDR3 protein sequence and no DNA is available. TCRdb, not the authors, supplied the V and J calls. This sample's table carries more than 45,000 distinct CDR3 sequences. The ten largest make up approximately 16% of the sample.

Reading the germline V gene gives CDR1 LGHNA and CDR2 YNFKEQ. There are 14 amino acids in the CDR3, from cysteine to phenylalanine inclusive. The protein alone is recorded here. The receptor was isolated from a human donor in good health. Some clones in this sample may be carry-over from other donors' samples. Recombination linked TRBV4-2 to TRBJ2-7; TCRdb calls TRBD2, which cannot be checked without DNA. The source material was memory CD8+ T cells from blood. The sample's cell subset or site label, in plain terms: conventional CD8+ memory T cells (TMEM), sorted as controls. The CDR3 loop reads CASGGLATVGEQYF.